These T cell receptor beta chains were read from a single sample in a study of blood T cell repertoires in COVID-19. Only in-frame clones appear in the TCRdb table, and some are missing; sequencing was by immunoSEQ multiplex PCR. Counted here are 120,000 to 150,000 clones, approximately 90% occurring once; the ten biggest clones make up approximately 3%. Sequenced material: peripheral blood. The source of these receptors is a woman in her fifties or sixties with active COVID-19. Each CDR3 is given with its conserved first and last residue. The D gene is left open where the match is weak. The size field is filled for only some rows; it gives once, few, many or a size class.

>TRBD1|TRBJ2-4|TRBV28|.
TGTGCCAGCAAGCACAAGGGGGCGCGAGCCAAAAACATTCAGTACTTC
CASKHKGARAKNIQYF
>.|TRBJ1-4|TRBV9|.
TGTGCCAGCAGCGTAGGAGGGGGTAGGGGGTCGAATGAAAAACTGTTTTTT
CASSVGGGRGSNEKLFF
>.|TRBJ1-2|TRBV6-4|.
TGTGCCAGCAGTCCTACAGGAGACTATGGCTACACCTTC
CASSPTGDYGYTF
>TRBD2|TRBJ2-7|TRBV27|.
TGTGCCAGCAGTAAAAGGGGGCTAGCGGGGCCCGGGCACGAGCAGTACTTC
CASSKRGLAGPGHEQYF
>.|TRBJ2-2|TRBV11-2|many
TGTGCCAGCAGCTTTGCAGGCTCCGGGGAGCTGTTTTTT
CASSFAGSGELFF
>.|TRBJ2-1|TRBV5-1|.
TGCGCCAGCAGCCCCCAACTAGCAGATGAGCAGTTCTTC
CASSPQLADEQFF
>.|TRBJ2-1|TRBV28|.
TGTGCCAGCAGTTTATCCCCTATCAATGAGCAGTTCTTC
CASSLSPINEQFF
>TRBD2|TRBJ2-1|TRBV18|.
TGTGCCAGCTCACCCCTCGGAGCGGGAAGGAATGAGCAGTTCTTC
CASSPLGAGRNEQFF
>TRBD2|TRBJ2-2|TRBV6-5|.
TGTGCCAGCAGGAAACTAGCGGGAGGGGCCGGGGAGCTGTTTTTT
CASRKLAGGAGELFF
>.|TRBJ1-2|TRBV28|.
TGTGCCAGCAGCCCGGTCGGTGCTAACTATGGCTACACCTTC
CASSPVGANYGYTF
>.|TRBJ1-1|TRBV7-3|.
TGTGCCAGCAGCTTAACGGAGGGGAATGAAGCTTTCTTT
CASSLTEGNEAFF
>.|TRBJ1-6|TRBV30|.
TGTGCCTGGAGTGTAAGGCAGGGGCGACGCTCCTATAATTCACCCCTCCACTTT
CAWSVRQGRRSYNSPLHF
>TRBD1|TRBJ1-3|TRBV5-6|once
TGTGCCAGCAGCCCACGGACAGGGGGCGGAAACACCATATATTTT
CASSPRTGGGNTIYF
>TRBD2|TRBJ2-7|TRBV6-2/TRBV6-3|.
TGTGCCAGCAGTTCACCGACTAGCGGGGAGCAGTACTTC
CASSSPTSGEQYF
>TRBD1|TRBJ2-5|TRBV6-5|.
TGTGCCAGCAGTATCAACAGGGGATGGCAAGAGACCCAGTACTTC
CASSINRGWQETQYF
>TRBD2|TRBJ2-3|TRBV7-2|.
TGTGCCAGCAGCTTAGGAGCGGGAGGAAGGCGAGCAGATACGCAGTATTTT
CASSLGAGGRRADTQYF
>TRBD2|TRBJ2-2|TRBV18|.
TGTGCCAGCTCACCGGGACTAGCGGAATTCACCGGGGAGCTGTTTTTT
CASSPGLAEFTGELFF
>.|TRBJ2-5|TRBV5-1|.
TGCGCCAGCTTCGGGACTGGTGAGACCCAGTACTTC
CASFGTGETQYF
>TRBD1|TRBJ1-2|TRBV2|.
TGTGCCACGTTACAGGGGCTCGGAGGCTACACCTTC
CATLQGLGGYTF
>TRBD2|TRBJ2-5|TRBV29-1|.
TGCAGCGTTGATAACGGGAGGCCGGGGGAGACCCAGTACTTC
CSVDNGRPGETQYF
>.|TRBJ1-4|TRBV6-6|.
TGTGCCAGCAGGAGGATCTCTAATGAAAAACTGTTTTTT
CASRRISNEKLFF
>TRBD2|TRBJ2-1|TRBV3-1/TRBV3-2|.
TGTGCCAGCAGCCCTACTAGCGGCACGTACAATGAGCAGTTCTTC
CASSPTSGTYNEQFF
>.|TRBJ2-2|TRBV5-1|.
TGCGCCAGCAGCTTGGAGCCGACCCGGGGCACCGGGGAGCTGTTTTTT
CASSLEPTRGTGELFF
>.|TRBJ2-2|TRBV9|.
TGTGCCAGCAGCGTAGCTTGGACTGGCGGGGAGCTGTTTTTT
CASSVAWTGGELFF